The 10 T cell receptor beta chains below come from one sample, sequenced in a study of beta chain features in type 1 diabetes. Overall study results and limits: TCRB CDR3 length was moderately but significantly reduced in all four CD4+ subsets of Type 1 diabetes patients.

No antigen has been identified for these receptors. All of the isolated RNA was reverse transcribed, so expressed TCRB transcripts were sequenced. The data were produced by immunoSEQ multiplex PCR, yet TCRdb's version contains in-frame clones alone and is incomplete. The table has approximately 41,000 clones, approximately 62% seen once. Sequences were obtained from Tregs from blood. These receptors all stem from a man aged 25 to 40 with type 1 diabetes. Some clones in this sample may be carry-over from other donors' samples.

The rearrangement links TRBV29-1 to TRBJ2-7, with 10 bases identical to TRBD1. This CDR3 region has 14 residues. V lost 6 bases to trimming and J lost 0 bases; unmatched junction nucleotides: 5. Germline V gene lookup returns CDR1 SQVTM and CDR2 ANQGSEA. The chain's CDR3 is CSVKRTGGSYEQYF. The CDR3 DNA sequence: TGCAGCGTGAAGCGGACAGGGGGCTCCTACGAGCAGTACTTC.

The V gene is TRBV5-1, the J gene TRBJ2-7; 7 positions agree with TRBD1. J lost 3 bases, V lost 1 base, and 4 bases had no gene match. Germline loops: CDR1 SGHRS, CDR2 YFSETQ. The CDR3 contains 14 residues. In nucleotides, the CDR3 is TGCGCCAGCAGCTTGCATCCAGGGGGCTACGAGCAGTACTTC. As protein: CASSLHPGGYEQYF. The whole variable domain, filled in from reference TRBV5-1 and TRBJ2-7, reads KAGVTQTPRYLIKTRGQQVTLSCSPISGHRSVSWYQQTPGQGLQFLFEYFSETQRNKGNFPGRFSGRQFSNSRSEMNVSTLELGDSALYLCASSLHPGGYEQYFGPGTRLTVT.

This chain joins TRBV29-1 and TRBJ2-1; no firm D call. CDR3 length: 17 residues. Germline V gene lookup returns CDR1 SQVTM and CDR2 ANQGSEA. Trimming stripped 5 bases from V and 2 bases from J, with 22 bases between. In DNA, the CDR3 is TGCAGCGTTCTGTACCCGTTTTCTGGCCCCCCCTACAATGAGCAGTTCTTC. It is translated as CSVLYPFSGPPYNEQFF.

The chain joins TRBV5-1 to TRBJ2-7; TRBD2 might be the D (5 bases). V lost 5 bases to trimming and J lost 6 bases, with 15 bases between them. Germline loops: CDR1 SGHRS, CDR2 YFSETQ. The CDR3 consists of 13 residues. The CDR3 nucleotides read TGCGCCAGCAGTCGGACTCCTGGGGTCGAGCAGTACTTC. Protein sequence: CASSRTPGVEQYF.

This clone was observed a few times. The CDR3 spells CASSPQNRINEQFF. Here the CDR3 DNA reads TGTGCCAGCTCACCCCAAAACAGGATCAATGAGCAGTTCTTC. V and J are TRBV18 and TRBJ2-1; TRBD1 is a possible D gene (5 bases). The germline V gene encodes CDR1 KGHSH and CDR2 LQKENI. With 3 bases removed from V and 6 bases from J, the gap between germline ends came to 12 bases. The CDR3 covers 14 residues. Looking up the rest from reference TRBV18 and TRBJ2-1 gives the full variable domain: NAGVMQNPRHLVRRRGQEARLRCSPMKGHSHVYWYRQLPEEGLKFMVYLQKENIIDESGMPKERFSAEFPKEGPSILRIQQVVRGDSAAYFCASSPQNRINEQFFGPGTRLTVL.

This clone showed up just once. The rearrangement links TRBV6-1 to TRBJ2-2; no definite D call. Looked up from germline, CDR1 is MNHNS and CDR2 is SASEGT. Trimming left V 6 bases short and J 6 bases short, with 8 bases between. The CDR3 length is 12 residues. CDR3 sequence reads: CASSLTAGELFF. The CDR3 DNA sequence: TGTGCCAGCAGCCTAACCGCCGGGGAGCTGTTTTTT.

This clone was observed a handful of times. The CDR3 reads CASSESPFRETQYF. The DNA of the CDR3 is TGTGCCAGCAGTGAATCCCCATTCAGGGAGACCCAGTACTTC. This sequence joins TRBV25-1 and TRBJ2-5, with unresolved D. Trimming left V 1 base short and J 5 bases short, with 11 bases between. The germline gives CDR1 MGHDK, CDR2 SYGVNS. CDR3 length: 14 amino acids.

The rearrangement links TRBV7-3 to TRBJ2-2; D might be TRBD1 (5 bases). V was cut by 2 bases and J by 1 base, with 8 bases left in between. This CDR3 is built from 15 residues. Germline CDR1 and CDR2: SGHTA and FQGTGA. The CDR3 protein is CASSLAGQNTGELFF. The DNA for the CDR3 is TGTGCCAGCAGCTTAGCAGGACAGAACACCGGGGAGCTGTTTTTT.

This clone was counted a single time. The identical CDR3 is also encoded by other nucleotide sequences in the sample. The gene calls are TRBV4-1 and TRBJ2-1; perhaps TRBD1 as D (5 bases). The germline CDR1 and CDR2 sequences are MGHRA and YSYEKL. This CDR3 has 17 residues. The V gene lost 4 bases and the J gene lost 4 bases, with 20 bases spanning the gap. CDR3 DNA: TGCGCCAGCAGCCCTCGTATAGGGGCCGCACCTTACAATGAGCAGTTCTTC. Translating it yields CASSPRIGAAPYNEQFF.

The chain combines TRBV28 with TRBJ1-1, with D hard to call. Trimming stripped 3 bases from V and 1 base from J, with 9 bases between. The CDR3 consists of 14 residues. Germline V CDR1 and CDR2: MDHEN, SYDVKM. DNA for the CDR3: TGTGCCAGCAGTTTCCCTAATAGGAACACTGAAGCTTTCTTT. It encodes CASSFPNRNTEAFF.